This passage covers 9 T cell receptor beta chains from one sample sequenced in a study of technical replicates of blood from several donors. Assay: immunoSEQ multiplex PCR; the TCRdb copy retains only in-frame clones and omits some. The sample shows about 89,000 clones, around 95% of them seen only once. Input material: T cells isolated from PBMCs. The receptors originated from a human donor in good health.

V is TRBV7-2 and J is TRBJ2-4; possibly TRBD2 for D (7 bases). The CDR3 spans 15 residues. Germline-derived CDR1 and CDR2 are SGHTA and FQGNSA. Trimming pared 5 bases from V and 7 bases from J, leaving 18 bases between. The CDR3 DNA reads TGTGCCAGCAGCCTACAGTGGGGGGGCGGTAACATTCAGTACTTC. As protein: CASSLQWGGGNIQYF.

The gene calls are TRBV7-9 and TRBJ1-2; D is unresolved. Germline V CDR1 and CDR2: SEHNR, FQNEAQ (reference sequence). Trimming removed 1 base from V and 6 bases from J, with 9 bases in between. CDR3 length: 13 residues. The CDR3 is CASSLGSGDGYTF. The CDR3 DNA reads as TGTGCCAGCAGCTTAGGGTCCGGGGATGGCTACACCTTC. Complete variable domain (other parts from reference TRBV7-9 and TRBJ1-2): DTGVSQNPRHKITKRGQNVTFRCDPISEHNRLYWYRQTLGQGPEFLTYFQNEAQLEKSRLLSDRFSAERPKGSFSTLEIQRTEQGDSAMYLCASSLGSGDGYTFGSGTRLTVV.

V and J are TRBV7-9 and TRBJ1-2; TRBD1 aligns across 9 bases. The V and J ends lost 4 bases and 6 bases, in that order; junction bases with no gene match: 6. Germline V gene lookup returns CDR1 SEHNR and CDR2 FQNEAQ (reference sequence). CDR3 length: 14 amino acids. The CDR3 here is CASSYRGREDGYTF. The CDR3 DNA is TGTGCCAGCAGCTACAGGGGGCGGGAGGATGGCTACACCTTC.

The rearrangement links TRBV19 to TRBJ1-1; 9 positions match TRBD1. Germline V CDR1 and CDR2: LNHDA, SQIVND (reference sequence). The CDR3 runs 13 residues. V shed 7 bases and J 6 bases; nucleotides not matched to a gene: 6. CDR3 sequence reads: CASTGQGMAEAFF. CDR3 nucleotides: TGTGCCAGTACCGGACAGGGGATGGCTGAAGCTTTCTTT.

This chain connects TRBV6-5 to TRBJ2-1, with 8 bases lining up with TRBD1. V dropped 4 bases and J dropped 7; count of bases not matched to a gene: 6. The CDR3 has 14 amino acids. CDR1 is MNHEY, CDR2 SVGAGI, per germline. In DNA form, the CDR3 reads TGTGCCAGCAGTTTATGGACAGGGTCAAATGAGCAGTTCTTC. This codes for CASSLWTGSNEQFF.

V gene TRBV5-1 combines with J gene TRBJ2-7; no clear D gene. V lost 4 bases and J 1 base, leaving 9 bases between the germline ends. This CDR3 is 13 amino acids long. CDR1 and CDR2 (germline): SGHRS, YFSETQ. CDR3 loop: CASSIAFSYEQYF. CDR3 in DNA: TGCGCCAGCAGCATAGCTTTTTCCTACGAGCAGTACTTC.

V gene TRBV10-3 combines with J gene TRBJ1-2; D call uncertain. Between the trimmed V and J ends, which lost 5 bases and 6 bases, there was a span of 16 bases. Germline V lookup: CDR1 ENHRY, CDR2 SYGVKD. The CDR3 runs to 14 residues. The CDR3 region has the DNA TGTGCCATCAGTTCTAGGGCGCAGGAGGATGGCTACACCTTC. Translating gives CAISSRAQEDGYTF.

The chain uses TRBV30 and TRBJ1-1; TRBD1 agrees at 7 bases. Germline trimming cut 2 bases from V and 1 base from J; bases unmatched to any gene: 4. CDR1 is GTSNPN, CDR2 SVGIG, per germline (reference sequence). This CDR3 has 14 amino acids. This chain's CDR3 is CAWSTGQSNTEAFF. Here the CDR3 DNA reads TGTGCCTGGAGTACGGGACAGTCGAACACTGAAGCTTTCTTT.

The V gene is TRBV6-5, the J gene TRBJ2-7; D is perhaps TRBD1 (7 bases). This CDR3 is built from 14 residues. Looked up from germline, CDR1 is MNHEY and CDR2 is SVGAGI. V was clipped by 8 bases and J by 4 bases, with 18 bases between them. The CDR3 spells CASVGAGQRYEQYF. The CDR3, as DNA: TGTGCCAGCGTCGGGGCGGGACAGAGATACGAGCAGTACTTC.